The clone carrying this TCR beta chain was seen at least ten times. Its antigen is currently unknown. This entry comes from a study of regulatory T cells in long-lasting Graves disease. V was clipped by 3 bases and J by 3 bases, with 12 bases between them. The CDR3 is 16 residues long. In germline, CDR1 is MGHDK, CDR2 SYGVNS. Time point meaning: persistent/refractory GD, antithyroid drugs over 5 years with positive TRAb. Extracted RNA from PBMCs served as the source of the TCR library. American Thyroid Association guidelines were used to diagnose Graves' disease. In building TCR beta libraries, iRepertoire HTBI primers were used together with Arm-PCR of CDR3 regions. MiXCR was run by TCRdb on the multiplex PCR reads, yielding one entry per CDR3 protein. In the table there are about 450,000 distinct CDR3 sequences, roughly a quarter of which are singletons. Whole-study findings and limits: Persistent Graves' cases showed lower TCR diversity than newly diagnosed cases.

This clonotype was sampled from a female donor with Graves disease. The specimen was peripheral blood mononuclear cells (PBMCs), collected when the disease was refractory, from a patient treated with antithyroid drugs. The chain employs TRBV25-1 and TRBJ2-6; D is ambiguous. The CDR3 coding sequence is TGTGCCAGCAGTGACGGTGGGTCGGATGGGGCCAACGTCCTGACTTTC. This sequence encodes CASSDGGSDGANVLTF.